What follows describes a single TCR beta chain. Followed longitudinally, the Seattle patients had been enrolled during active infection. The entry originates in a study of blood T cell repertoires in COVID-19. Looking at the study overall: The analysed material was cDNA or gDNA that came from T cells, B-cell-depleted T cells, or PBMCs.

Germline V gives CDR1 SGHAT, CDR2 FQNNGV. Trimming stripped 0 bases from V and 6 bases from J, with 15 bases between. The CDR3 contains 17 residues. In the source study's methods: Amplification of reference gene primers was used by the study to estimate nucleated cell counts. This table comes from immunoSEQ multiplex PCR, and its TCRdb copy is limited to in-frame clones, with some not included. D and trimming come from the DNA, and the V and J calls and clone size come from that table. The sample yields approximately 300,000 clones, 80% to 85% seen once. Sequencing was performed on peripheral blood. This receptor was obtained from a person aged 65-85 years with COVID-19, enrolled during active disease. V usage is TRBV11-2 and J usage is TRBJ1-6; maybe TRBD1 (6 bases). The CDR3 nucleotides are TGTGCCAGCAGCTTAGATGTAACAGGGTCTGGTAATTCACCCCTCCACTTT. This encodes CASSLDVTGSGNSPLHF.